The T cell receptor beta chain described here comes from a study of cytotoxic CD8 clonotypes in ibrutinib-treated CLL. The germline V gene has CDR1 SGHRS and CDR2 YFSETQ. Deletions cut 0 bases from V and 7 bases from J, with 8 bases between. This CDR3 contains 12 residues. This table comes from immunoSEQ multiplex PCR, and its TCRdb copy is limited to in-frame clones, with some not included. The table has some 130,000 clones, 76% seen once; the top ten hold roughly 4.7%. The chain joins TRBV5-1 to TRBJ2-7; TRBD1 is a possible D gene (5 bases). The clonotype was recovered from a human donor with chronic lymphocytic leukemia. The specimen comprised PBMCs, sampled after 24 months of ibrutinib treatment. CDR3 sequence: CASSLVPGEQYF. CDR3 DNA: TGCGCCAGCAGCTTGGTCCCAGGGGAGCAGTACTTC. Using reference TRBV5-1 and TRBJ2-7 for the parts outside the CDR3, the full variable domain is KAGVTQTPRYLIKTRGQQVTLSCSPISGHRSVSWYQQTPGQGLQFLFEYFSETQRNKGNFPGRFSGRQFSNSRSEMNVSTLELGDSALYLCASSLVPGEQYFGPGTRLTVT.